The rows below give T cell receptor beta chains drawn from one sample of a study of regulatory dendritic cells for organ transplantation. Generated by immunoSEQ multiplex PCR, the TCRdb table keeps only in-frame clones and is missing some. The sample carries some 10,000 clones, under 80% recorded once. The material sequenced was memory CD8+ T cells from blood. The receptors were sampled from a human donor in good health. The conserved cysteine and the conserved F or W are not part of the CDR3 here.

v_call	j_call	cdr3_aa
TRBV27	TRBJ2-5	ASKVSEIGQTQY
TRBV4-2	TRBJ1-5	ASSQGREIQPQH
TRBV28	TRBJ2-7	ASSLGDRFESEQY
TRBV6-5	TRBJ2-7	ASSYMTTSSYEQY
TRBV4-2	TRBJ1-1	ASSQDLRIAGQGNLGTEAF
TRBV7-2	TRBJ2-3	ASSLRLAGRTTDTQY
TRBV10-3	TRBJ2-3	AISGFERRGGDTQY
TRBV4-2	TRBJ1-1	ASSQAPGDTEAF
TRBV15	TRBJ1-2	ATSRDLGQGIDGYT
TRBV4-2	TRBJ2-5	ASSPREREVETQY